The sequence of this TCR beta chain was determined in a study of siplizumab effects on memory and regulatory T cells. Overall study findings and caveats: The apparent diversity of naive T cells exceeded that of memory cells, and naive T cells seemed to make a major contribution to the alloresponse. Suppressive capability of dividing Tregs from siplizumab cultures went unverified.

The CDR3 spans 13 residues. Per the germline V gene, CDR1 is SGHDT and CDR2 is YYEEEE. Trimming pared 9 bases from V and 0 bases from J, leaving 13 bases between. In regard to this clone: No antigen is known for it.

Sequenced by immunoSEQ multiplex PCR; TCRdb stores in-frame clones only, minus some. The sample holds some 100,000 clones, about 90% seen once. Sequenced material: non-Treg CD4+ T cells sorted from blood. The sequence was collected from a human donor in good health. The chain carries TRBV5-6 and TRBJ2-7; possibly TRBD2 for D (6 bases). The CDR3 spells CATYSSDSYEQYF. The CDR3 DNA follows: TGTGCCACCTACTCTAGCGACTCCTACGAGCAGTACTTC.